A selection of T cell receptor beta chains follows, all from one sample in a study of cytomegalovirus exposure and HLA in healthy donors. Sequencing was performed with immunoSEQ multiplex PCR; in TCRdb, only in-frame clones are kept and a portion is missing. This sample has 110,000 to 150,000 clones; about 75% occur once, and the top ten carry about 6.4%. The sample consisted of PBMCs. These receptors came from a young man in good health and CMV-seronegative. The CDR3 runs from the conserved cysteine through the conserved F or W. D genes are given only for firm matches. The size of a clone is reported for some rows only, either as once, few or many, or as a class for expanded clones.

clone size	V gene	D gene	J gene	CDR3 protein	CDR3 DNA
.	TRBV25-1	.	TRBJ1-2	CASSAGVFPTGGYTF	TGTGCCAGCAGTGCGGGGGTATTCCCCACGGGTGGCTACACCTTC
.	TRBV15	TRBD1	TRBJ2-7	CAIPAWDRGYEQYF	TGTGCCATACCAGCTTGGGACAGGGGGTACGAGCAGTACTTC
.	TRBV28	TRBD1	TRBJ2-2	CASSLWQGATGELFF	TGTGCCAGCAGTTTATGGCAGGGGGCAACCGGGGAGCTGTTTTTT
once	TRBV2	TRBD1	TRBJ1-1	CASRGRDRGRMGAEAFF	TGTGCCAGCAGGGGCCGGGACAGGGGGCGCATGGGCGCTGAAGCTTTCTTT
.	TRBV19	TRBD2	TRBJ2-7	CASSPHGASGTYEQYF	TGTGCCAGTAGCCCTCACGGGGCTAGCGGTACCTACGAGCAGTACTTC
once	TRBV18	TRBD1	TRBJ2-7	CASSLDRGGEQYF	TGTGCCAGCTCACTGGACAGGGGAGGGGAGCAGTACTTC
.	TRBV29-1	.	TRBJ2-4	CSVAGKLAKNSQYF	TGCAGCGTTGCGGGGAAACTAGCCAAAAACAGTCAGTACTTC
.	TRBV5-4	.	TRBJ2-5	CASKPHGDLEETQYF	TGTGCCAGCAAACCCCATGGTGACCTAGAGGAGACCCAGTACTTC
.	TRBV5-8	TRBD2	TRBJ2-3	CASSLGAGGPPTDTQYF	TGTGCCAGCAGCTTGGGGGCGGGGGGCCCCCCCACAGATACGCAGTATTTT
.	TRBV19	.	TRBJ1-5	CASRFANQPQHF	TGTGCCAGTAGGTTCGCGAATCAGCCCCAGCATTTT
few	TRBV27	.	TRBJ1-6	CASSFSGVNSPLHF	TGTGCCAGCAGTTTCTCGGGGGTAAACTCACCCCTCCACTTT
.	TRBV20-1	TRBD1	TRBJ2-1	CSARRGREQFF	TGCAGTGCTAGGAGGGGGCGCGAGCAGTTCTTC
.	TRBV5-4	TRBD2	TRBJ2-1	CASSSGLAAFYNEQFF	TGTGCCAGCAGCTCGGGACTAGCGGCGTTCTACAATGAGCAGTTCTTC
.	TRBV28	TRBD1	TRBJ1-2	CASSYPGTGVFFDGYTF	TGTGCCAGCAGTTACCCCGGGACAGGGGTGTTTTTTGATGGCTACACCTTC
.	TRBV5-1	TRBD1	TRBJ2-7	CASSYSGTGSYEQYF	TGCGCCAGCAGCTACTCCGGGACAGGGTCCTACGAGCAGTACTTC
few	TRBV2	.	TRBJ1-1	CAVHVAVNTEAFF	TGTGCCGTCCATGTCGCAGTGAACACTGAAGCTTTCTTT
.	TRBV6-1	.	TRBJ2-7	CASSDLRKGPAYEQYF	TGTGCCAGCAGTGACCTCAGGAAGGGGCCGGCCTACGAGCAGTACTTC
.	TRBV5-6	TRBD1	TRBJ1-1	CASSWTGVFEAFF	TGTGCCAGCAGCTGGACAGGGGTTTTTGAAGCTTTCTTT
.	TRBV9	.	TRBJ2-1	CASSHRDRATSGSYNEQFF	TGTGCCAGCAGCCACCGGGACAGGGCTACTAGCGGCTCCTACAATGAGCAGTTCTTC
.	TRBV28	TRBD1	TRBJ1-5	CASMTGGKAWQPQHF	TGTGCCAGCATGACAGGGGGCAAGGCGTGGCAGCCCCAGCATTTT
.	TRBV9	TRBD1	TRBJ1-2	CASSVERQGADYGYTF	TGTGCCAGCAGCGTAGAACGACAGGGGGCGGACTATGGCTACACCTTC
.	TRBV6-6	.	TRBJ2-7	CASRDPQGYEQYF	TGTGCCAGCAGAGACCCACAGGGCTACGAGCAGTACTTC
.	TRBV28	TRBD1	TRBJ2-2	CASDRQGGGELFF	TGTGCCAGCGATCGACAGGGCGGCGGGGAGCTGTTTTTT
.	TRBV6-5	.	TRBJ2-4	CASSYDSGSVNIQYF	TGTGCCAGCAGTTATGACTCAGGGTCGGTGAACATTCAGTACTTC